A selection of T cell receptor beta chains follows, all from one sample in a study of molecular identifiers for immune sequencing clone quantification. MiXCR, applied by TCRdb to the PCR reads, yields one record per CDR3 protein. The repertoire holds under 600,000 distinct CDR3 sequences, with around 25% as singletons. Material for sequencing was naive CD8+ T cells from blood, with Jurkat cell RNA spiked in. These receptors originate from a human donor in good health. Some libraries in this study had Jurkat cell RNA spiked in. Each CDR3 is given with its conserved first and last residue. The D gene is left open where the match is weak. Expanded clones get a size class; other rows say once, few or many, or leave the size out.

D gene	V gene	clone size	J gene	CDR3 DNA	CDR3 protein
.	TRBV28	.	TRBJ1-3	TGTGCCAGCAGCACAGGGTTCAATGGAACCACCATATATTTT	CASSTGFNGTTIYF
TRBD2	TRBV28	once	TRBJ2-1	TGTGCCAGCAGTTCCCGGCTTTCACTAGCGGGAGCCTACAATGAGCAGTTCTTC	CASSSRLSLAGAYNEQFF
.	TRBV7-3	.	TRBJ2-1	TGTGCCAGCAGCTTAACGGGTGGACTCGCACCGGGGGCGCAGTTCTTC	CASSLTGGLAPGAQFF
.	TRBV28	many	TRBJ1-1	TGTGCCAGCAGTTTAAGCAGAGACACTGAAGCTTTCTTT	CASSLSRDTEAFF
TRBD2	TRBV7-9	few	TRBJ2-7	TGTGCCAGCAGCTTACCCAAGCGGGGAGGCCACGAGCAGTACTTC	CASSLPKRGGHEQYF
.	TRBV7-9	many	TRBJ1-1	TGTGCCAGCAGCTTCCCGGGCCCTGAAGCTTTCTTT	CASSFPGPEAFF
.	TRBV9	.	TRBJ1-3	TGTGCCAGCAGTTCCGGCCCCTCTGGAAACACCATATATTTT	CASSSGPSGNTIYF
.	TRBV29-1	few	TRBJ2-3	TGCAGCGTTCCCGACGGAGGGGGGGATACGCAGTATTTT	CSVPDGGGDTQYF
.	TRBV6-5	many	TRBJ2-7	TGTGCCAGCACCCACGGAGCGACATACGAGCAGTACTTC	CASTHGATYEQYF
.	TRBV4-2	many	TRBJ1-5	TGTGCCAGCAGCCAAGAATTGGGACTTAGCAATCAGCCCCAGCATTTT	CASSQELGLSNQPQHF
TRBD2	TRBV9	.	TRBJ2-7	TGTGCCAGCAGCGTAGGCGGGGGGCCGGCCTACGAGCAGTACTTC	CASSVGGGPAYEQYF
.	TRBV30	.	TRBJ1-1	TGTGCCTGGAGTGATCTTTCGAACACTGAAGCTTTCTTT	CAWSDLSNTEAFF
.	TRBV12-3/TRBV12-4	.	TRBJ2-3	TGTGCCAGCGGGTTCTCAGATACGCAGTATTTT	CASGFSDTQYF
.	TRBV28	once	TRBJ2-6	TGTGCCAGCAGCGCCCAGGGGCCCCCTGGGGCCAACGTCCTGACTTTC	CASSAQGPPGANVLTF
.	TRBV27	.	TRBJ1-4	TGTGCCAGCAGCTCCAGGGATGAAAAACTGTTTTTT	CASSSRDEKLFF